The present T cell receptor beta chain was sequenced within a study of cytomegalovirus exposure and HLA in healthy donors. Those who donated were healthy bone marrow donors. Study-wide findings and caveats: A later examination showed that TCR association rates differed by HLA locus, with DRB1 most and HLA-C fewest.

As concerns this clone: Its specificity is unknown.

CDR3 length: 15 residues. In germline, CDR1 is SGHRS, CDR2 YFSETQ. With 5 bases clipped from V and 4 bases from J, the junction kept 6 bases outside the gene matches. With 60 Vbeta and 13 Jbeta primers, the PCR was carried out. Assay: immunoSEQ multiplex PCR; the TCRdb copy retains only in-frame clones and omits some. The repertoire holds 85,000 to 100,000 clones, with roughly two thirds as singletons. V usage is TRBV5-1 and J usage is TRBJ2-3; TRBD2 agrees at 11 bases. The sequence was obtained from a woman younger than 45 in good health and CMV-seronegative. Material: PBMCs. CDR3 protein: CASRSGLAASDTQYF. The CDR3 coding sequence is TGCGCCAGCAGATCGGGACTAGCGGCATCAGATACGCAGTATTTT.